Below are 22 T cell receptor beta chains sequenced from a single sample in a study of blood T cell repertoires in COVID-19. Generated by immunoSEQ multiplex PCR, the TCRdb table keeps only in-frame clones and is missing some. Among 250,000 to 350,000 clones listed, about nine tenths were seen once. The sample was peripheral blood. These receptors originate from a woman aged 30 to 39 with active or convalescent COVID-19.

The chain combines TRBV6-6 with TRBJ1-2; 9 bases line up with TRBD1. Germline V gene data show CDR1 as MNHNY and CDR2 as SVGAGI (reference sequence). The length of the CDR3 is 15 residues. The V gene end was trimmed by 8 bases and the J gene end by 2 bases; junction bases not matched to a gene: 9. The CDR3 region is CASWTGERKNYGYTF. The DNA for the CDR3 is TGTGCCAGCTGGACAGGGGAGAGGAAGAACTATGGCTACACCTTC.

This chain's CDR3 is CASSLPSTGWGNQPQHF. CDR3 nucleotides: TGTGCCAGCAGCTTACCGTCGACAGGGTGGGGCAATCAGCCCCAGCATTTT. The chain carries TRBV5-8 and TRBJ1-5; 7 nucleotides match TRBD1. V was pared by 2 bases and J by 2 bases, with 10 bases of the junction left unmatched. The CDR3 runs 17 residues. Per germline, CDR1 SGHTS and CDR2 YDEGEE.

CDR3 coding DNA: TGTGCCACCAGTGAAGGCGGGGCTGGCAATCAGCCCCAGCATTTT. Protein: CATSEGGAGNQPQHF. The V gene is TRBV24-1, the J gene TRBJ1-5; weak D call: TRBD1 (5 bases). This CDR3 comprises 15 residues. The germline V gene has CDR1 KGHDR and CDR2 SFDVKD. V was trimmed by 4 bases and J by 2 bases, leaving 11 bases between them.

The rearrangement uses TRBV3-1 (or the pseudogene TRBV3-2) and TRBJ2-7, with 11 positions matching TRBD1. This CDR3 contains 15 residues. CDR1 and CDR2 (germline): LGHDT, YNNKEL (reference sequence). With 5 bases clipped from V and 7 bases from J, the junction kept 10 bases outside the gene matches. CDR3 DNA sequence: TGTGCCAGCAGCACGCCGGACAGGGGGCGCGGGGAGCAGTACTTC. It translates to CASSTPDRGRGEQYF.

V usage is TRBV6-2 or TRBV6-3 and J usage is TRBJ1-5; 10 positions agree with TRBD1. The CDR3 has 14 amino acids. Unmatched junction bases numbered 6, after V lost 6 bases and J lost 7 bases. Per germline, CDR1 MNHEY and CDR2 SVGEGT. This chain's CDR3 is CASSDRGLGQPQHF. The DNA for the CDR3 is TGTGCCAGCAGCGACAGGGGGCTGGGGCAGCCCCAGCATTTT.

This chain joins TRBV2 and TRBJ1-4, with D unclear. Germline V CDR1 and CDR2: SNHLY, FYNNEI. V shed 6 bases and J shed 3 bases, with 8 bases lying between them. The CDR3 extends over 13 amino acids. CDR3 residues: CASRGSPNEKLFF. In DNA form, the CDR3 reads TGTGCCAGCAGGGGCTCTCCTAATGAAAAACTGTTTTTT. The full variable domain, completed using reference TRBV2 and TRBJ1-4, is EPEVTQTPSHQVTQMGQEVILRCVPISNHLYFYWYRQILGQKVEFLVSFYNNEISEKSEIFDDQFSVERPDGSNFTLKIRSTKLEDSAMYFCASRGSPNEKLFFGSGTQLSVL.

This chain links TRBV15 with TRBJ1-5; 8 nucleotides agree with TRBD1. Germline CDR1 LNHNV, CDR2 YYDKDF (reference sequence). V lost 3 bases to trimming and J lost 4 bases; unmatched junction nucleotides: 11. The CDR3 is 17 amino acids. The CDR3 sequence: CATSSNGQGKGNQPQHF. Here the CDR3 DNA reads TGTGCCACCAGCAGTAATGGACAGGGTAAAGGGAATCAGCCCCAGCATTTT.

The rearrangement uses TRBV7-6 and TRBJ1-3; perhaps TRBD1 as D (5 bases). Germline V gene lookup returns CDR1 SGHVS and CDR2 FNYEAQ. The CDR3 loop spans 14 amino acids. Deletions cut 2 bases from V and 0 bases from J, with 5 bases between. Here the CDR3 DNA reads TGTGCCAGCAGCTTACAGGGCTCTGGAAACACCATATATTTT. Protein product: CASSLQGSGNTIYF.

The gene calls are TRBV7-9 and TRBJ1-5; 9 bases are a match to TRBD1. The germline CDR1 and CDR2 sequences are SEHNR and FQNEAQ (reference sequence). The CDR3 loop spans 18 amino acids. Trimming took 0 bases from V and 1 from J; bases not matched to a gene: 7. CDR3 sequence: CASSLARFGTGSNQPQHF. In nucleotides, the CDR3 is TGTGCCAGCAGCTTAGCTAGGTTTGGGACAGGGAGCAATCAGCCCCAGCATTTT.

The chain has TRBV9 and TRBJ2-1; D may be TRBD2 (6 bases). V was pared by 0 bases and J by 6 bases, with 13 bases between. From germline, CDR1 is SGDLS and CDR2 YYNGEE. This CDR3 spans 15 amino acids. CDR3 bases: TGTGCCAGCAGCGTAGGAGGAGGGCATGCCAATGAGCAGTTCTTC. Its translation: CASSVGGGHANEQFF.

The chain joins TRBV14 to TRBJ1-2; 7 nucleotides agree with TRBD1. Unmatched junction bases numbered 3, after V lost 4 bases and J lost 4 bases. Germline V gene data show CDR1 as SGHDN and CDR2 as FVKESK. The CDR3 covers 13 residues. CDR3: CASSLAGGYGYTF. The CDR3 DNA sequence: TGTGCCAGCAGCCTGGCAGGGGGCTATGGCTACACCTTC.

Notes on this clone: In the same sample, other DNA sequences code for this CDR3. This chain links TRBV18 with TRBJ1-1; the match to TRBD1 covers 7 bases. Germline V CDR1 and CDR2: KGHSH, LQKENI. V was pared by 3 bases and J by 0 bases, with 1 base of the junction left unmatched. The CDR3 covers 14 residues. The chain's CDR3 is CASSPTGLNTEAFF. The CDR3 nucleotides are TGTGCCAGCTCACCGACAGGGCTGAACACTGAAGCTTTCTTT.

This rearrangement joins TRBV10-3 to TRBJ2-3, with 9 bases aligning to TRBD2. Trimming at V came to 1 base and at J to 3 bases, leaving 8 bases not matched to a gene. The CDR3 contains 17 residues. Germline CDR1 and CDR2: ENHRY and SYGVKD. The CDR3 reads CAISEWVAGGPTDTQYF. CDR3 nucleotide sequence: TGTGCCATCAGTGAGTGGGTGGCGGGGGGGCCGACAGATACGCAGTATTTT.

CDR3 residues: CATSRATVGYGYTF. The CDR3 nucleotides are TGTGCCACCAGCAGAGCGACAGTGGGCTATGGCTACACCTTC. The chain uses TRBV15 and TRBJ1-2, with D tentatively TRBD1 (5 bases). V was clipped by 1 base and J by 4 bases, with 10 bases between them. This CDR3 is 14 amino acids long. Germline V gene lookup returns CDR1 LNHNV and CDR2 YYDKDF (reference sequence).

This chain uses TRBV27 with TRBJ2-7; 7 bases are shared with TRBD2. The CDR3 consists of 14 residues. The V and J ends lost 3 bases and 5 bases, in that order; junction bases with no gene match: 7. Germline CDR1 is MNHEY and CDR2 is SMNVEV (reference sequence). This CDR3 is CASSLIWTSHEQYF. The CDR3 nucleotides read TGTGCCAGCAGTTTGATTTGGACTAGTCACGAGCAGTACTTC.

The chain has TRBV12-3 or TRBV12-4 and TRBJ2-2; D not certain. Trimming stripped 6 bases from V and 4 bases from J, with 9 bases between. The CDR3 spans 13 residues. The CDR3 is CASSQTPTGELFF. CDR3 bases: TGTGCCAGCAGCCAGACTCCCACCGGGGAGCTGTTTTTT.

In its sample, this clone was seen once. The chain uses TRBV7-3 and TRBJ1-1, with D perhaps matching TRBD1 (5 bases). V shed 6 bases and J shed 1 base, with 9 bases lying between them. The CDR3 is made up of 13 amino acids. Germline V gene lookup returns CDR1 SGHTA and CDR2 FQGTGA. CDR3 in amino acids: CASRQTANTEAFF. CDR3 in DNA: TGTGCCAGCAGACAGACAGCGAACACTGAAGCTTTCTTT.

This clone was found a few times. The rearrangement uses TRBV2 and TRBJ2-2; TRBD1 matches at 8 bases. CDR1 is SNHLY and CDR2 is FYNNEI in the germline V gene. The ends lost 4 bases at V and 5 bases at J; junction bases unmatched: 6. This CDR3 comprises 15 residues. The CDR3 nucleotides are TGTGCCAGCAGTGTCAGGGGGCAGGTTACCGGGGAGCTGTTTTTT. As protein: CASSVRGQVTGELFF.

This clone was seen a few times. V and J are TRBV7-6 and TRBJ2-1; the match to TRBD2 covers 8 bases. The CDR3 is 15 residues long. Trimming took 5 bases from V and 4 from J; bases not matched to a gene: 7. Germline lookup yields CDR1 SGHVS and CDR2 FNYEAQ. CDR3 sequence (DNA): TGTGCCAGCAGCCGAACGCCGGGGGGGTACAATGAGCAGTTCTTC. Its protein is CASSRTPGGYNEQFF.

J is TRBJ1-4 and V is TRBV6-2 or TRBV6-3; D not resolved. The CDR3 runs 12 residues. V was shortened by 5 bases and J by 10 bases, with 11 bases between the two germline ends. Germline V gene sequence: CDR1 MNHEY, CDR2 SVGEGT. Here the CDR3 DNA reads TGTGCCAGCAGTCATTCAGCGGGAAAACTGTTTTTT. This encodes CASSHSAGKLFF.

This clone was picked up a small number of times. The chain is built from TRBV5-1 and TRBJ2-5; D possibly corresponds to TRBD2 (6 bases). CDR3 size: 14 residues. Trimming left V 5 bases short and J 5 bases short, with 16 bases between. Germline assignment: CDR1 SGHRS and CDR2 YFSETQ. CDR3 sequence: CASRTGTLGETQYF. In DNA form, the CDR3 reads TGCGCCAGCAGAACCGGGACTTTGGGGGAGACCCAGTACTTC.

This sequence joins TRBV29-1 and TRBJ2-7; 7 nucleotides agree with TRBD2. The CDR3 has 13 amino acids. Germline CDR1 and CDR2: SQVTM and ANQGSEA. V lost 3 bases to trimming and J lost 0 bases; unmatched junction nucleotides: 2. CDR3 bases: TGCAGCGTTGAGGGGGGGTACTCCTACGAGCAGTACTTC. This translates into CSVEGGYSYEQYF.